These T cell receptor beta chains were read from a single sample in a study of blood T cells in healthy people across ages. MiXCR was run by TCRdb on the 5' RACE reads, yielding one entry per CDR3 protein. The sample shows around 900,000 distinct CDR3 sequences, roughly half of them seen only once. The source material was blood. Every receptor here comes from a woman aged 55-69 years in good health. Each CDR3 is given with its conserved first and last residue. A D gene is named only where the DNA matches it firmly. Some rows have no size entry. The others give once, few or many, or a class for an expanded clone.

V	D	J	size	CDR3	DNA
TRBV5-4	.	TRBJ2-7	.	CASSSDSLYEQYF	TGTGCCAGCAGCTCAGACAGTCTTTACGAGCAGTACTTC
TRBV11-1	.	TRBJ2-7	.	CASSPGYVQYF	TGTGCCAGCAGCCCGGGGTACGTGCAGTACTTC
TRBV12-3/TRBV12-4	TRBD2	TRBJ2-7	.	CASSLVMAGDGSYEQYF	TGTGCCAGCAGTTTAGTTATGGCGGGAGACGGTTCCTACGAGCAGTACTTC
TRBV5-5	.	TRBJ2-6	many	CASSLGQVISGANVLTF	TGTGCCAGCAGCTTGGGACAGGTTATCTCTGGGGCCAACGTCCTGACTTTC
TRBV4-2	TRBD2	TRBJ2-2	.	CASSQSASGDTGELFF	TGTGCCAGCAGCCAATCGGCTAGCGGAGACACCGGGGAGCTGTTTTTT
TRBV7-2	TRBD2	TRBJ2-7	.	CASSLGISGGDNEQYF	TGTGCCAGCAGCTTAGGGATTAGCGGGGGGGACAATGAGCAGTACTTC
TRBV3-1	.	TRBJ2-7	.	CASSHSQGTGRTEQYF	TGTGCCAGCAGTCACTCACAGGGCACGGGACGCACGGAGCAGTACTTC
TRBV29-1	TRBD1	TRBJ2-5	.	CSGLMGQGTTQYF	TGCAGCGGGTTAATGGGACAGGGTACAACCCAGTACTTC
TRBV12-3/TRBV12-4	.	TRBJ2-4	many	CASRPKVRDKGQYF	TGTGCCAGCAGACCGAAAGTCCGGGACAAGGGTCAGTACTTC
TRBV3-1	TRBD2	TRBJ2-1	.	CASSQPGSGSYNEQFF	TGTGCCAGCAGCCAACCCGGTAGCGGGAGCTACAATGAGCAGTTCTTC
TRBV6-2/TRBV6-3	TRBD2	TRBJ2-1	.	CASRETWTSGRIGLDNEQFF	TGTGCCAGCAGAGAAACGTGGACTAGCGGGCGTATTGGCCTAGACAATGAGCAGTTCTTC
TRBV7-2	.	TRBJ1-6	few	CASRPRGGGQYTLHF	TGTGCCAGCAGACCCAGAGGGGGTGGACAATATACCCTCCACTTT
TRBV3-1	.	TRBJ2-7	.	CASSQDLSGIYEQYF	TGTGCCAGCAGCCAAGATCTCTCGGGTATATACGAGCAGTACTTC
TRBV29-1	TRBD1	TRBJ2-1	few	CSASQGAQVNEQFF	TGCAGCGCCTCACAGGGGGCGCAGGTCAATGAGCAGTTCTTC
TRBV7-9	.	TRBJ2-4	few	CASSLEADIQYF	TGTGCCAGCAGCTTAGAGGCGGACATTCAGTACTTC
TRBV29-1	TRBD1	TRBJ2-4	.	CSVTLDRGELENIQYF	TGCAGCGTGACTCTGGACAGGGGTGAATTGGAAAACATTCAGTACTTC
TRBV7-2	TRBD2	TRBJ2-3	.	CASSLVTGGTQYF	TGTGCCAGCAGCTTAGTAACGGGAGGTACGCAGTATTTT
TRBV28	TRBD1	TRBJ1-2	few	CASSDQPTGESGYTF	TGTGCCAGCAGCGATCAACCTACAGGGGAAAGTGGCTACACCTTC
TRBV29-1	TRBD1	TRBJ2-2	.	CSVDLGTVGGELFF	TGCAGCGTTGATTTGGGGACAGTGGGCGGGGAGCTGTTTTTT
TRBV20-1	TRBD2	TRBJ2-7	few	CSARGLAGGPIYEQYF	TGCAGTGCTAGAGGACTAGCGGGAGGGCCTATTTACGAGCAGTACTTC
TRBV9	.	TRBJ2-7	.	CASSPGGGPDSYEQYF	TGTGCCAGCAGCCCCGGAGGGGGCCCGGACTCCTACGAGCAGTACTTC
TRBV6-6	.	TRBJ2-5	many	CASSYGLAAGYETQYF	TGTGCCAGCAGTTATGGTTTGGCCGCGGGATATGAGACCCAGTACTTC
TRBV7-3	TRBD1	TRBJ2-1	.	CASSPRWTGGASDEQFF	TGTGCCAGCAGCCCTCGCTGGACAGGGGGCGCTTCGGATGAGCAGTTCTTC
TRBV24-1	.	TRBJ2-3	.	CATSDLSGMRQYF	TGTGCCACCAGTGATTTGAGTGGGATGCGGCAGTATTTT
TRBV2	.	TRBJ2-7	.	CASSDKQVPYEQYF	TGTGCCAGCAGTGATAAACAGGTACCCTACGAGCAGTACTTC
TRBV27	TRBD2	TRBJ2-7	.	CASSWGSGRTYEQYF	TGTGCCAGCAGTTGGGGTAGCGGGAGGACTTACGAGCAGTACTTC
TRBV7-9	TRBD2	TRBJ2-5	.	CASSSRGLAGETQYF	TGTGCCAGCAGCTCCAGGGGACTAGCGGGAGAGACCCAGTACTTC
TRBV14	TRBD1	TRBJ2-5	.	CASSHMDRGETQYF	TGTGCCAGCAGCCACATGGACAGGGGGGAGACCCAGTACTTC
TRBV3-1	.	TRBJ2-3	.	CASSQGLGGSDTQYF	TGTGCCAGCAGCCAAGGGCTAGGGGGATCAGATACGCAGTATTTT
TRBV12-3/TRBV12-4	.	TRBJ2-5	.	CASSGPQKGTQYF	TGTGCCAGCAGCGGACCTCAGAAGGGGACCCAGTACTTC
TRBV25-1	TRBD2	TRBJ2-7	.	CASSGALAGTYAQYF	TGTGCCAGCAGTGGTGCGCTAGCGGGGACCTACGCGCAGTACTTC
TRBV12-3/TRBV12-4	TRBD2	TRBJ2-6	.	CASSTSGSRSGANVLTF	TGTGCCAGCAGCACTAGCGGTTCGAGGAGTGGGGCCAACGTCCTGACTTTC
TRBV14	.	TRBJ2-4	few	CASSQGMNQQYF	TGTGCCAGCAGCCAAGGGATGAACCAGCAGTACTTC
TRBV7-2	TRBD1	TRBJ2-2	.	CASSLETGGGELFF	TGTGCCAGCAGCTTAGAGACAGGGGGCGGGGAGCTGTTTTTT
TRBV7-2	.	TRBJ2-1	few	CASSFNRAVNEQFF	TGTGCCAGCAGCTTTAACAGGGCGGTCAATGAGCAGTTCTTC
TRBV2	TRBD1	TRBJ2-4	.	CASLGVRGRTKNIQYF	TGTGCCAGCTTAGGCGTCAGGGGGAGAACCAAAAACATTCAGTACTTC
TRBV12-3/TRBV12-4	TRBD2	TRBJ2-7	.	CASTVTSRSSYEQYF	TGTGCCAGCACCGTGACTAGCAGGAGCTCCTACGAGCAGTACTTC
TRBV27	.	TRBJ2-5	few	CASSPIGGSRTGEQYF	TGTGCCAGCAGTCCCATCGGGGGTTCACGCACTGGGGAGCAGTACTTC
TRBV28	TRBD1	TRBJ2-7	few	CASSNSGTGEYEQYF	TGTGCCAGCAGTAACTCCGGGACAGGGGAGTACGAGCAGTACTTC
TRBV7-9	TRBD2	TRBJ2-5	once	CVSSLAKRLSGMETQYF	TGTGTCAGCAGCTTAGCGAAGAGGTTGAGCGGGATGGAGACCCAGTACTTC
TRBV28	.	TRBJ2-3	many	CASSSPTDTQYF	TGTGCCAGCAGCTCCCCCACAGATACGCAGTATTTT